These 21 T cell receptor beta chains share one sample of origin, sequenced in a study of blood T cell repertoires in COVID-19. Only in-frame clones appear in the TCRdb table, and some are missing; sequencing was by immunoSEQ multiplex PCR. The table lists under 150,000 clones, 65% to 85% of them singletons, with about 6.3% in the top ten. The sequenced sample consisted of peripheral blood. The receptors come from a man at least 80 years old with active or convalescent COVID-19.

This clone has just a few counts. The rearrangement uses TRBV7-9 and TRBJ1-5; 8 positions agree with TRBD1. Germline V gene sequence: CDR1 SEHNR, CDR2 FQNEAQ (reference sequence). The CDR3 covers 15 residues. V lost 5 bases and J lost 5; bases outside the gene matches: 8. The CDR3 sequence is CASSRQGPGDQPQHF. For the CDR3, the DNA is TGTGCCAGCAGCCGACAGGGGCCCGGGGATCAGCCCCAGCATTTT.

V usage is TRBV29-1 and J usage is TRBJ2-3; 7 bases map to TRBD2. V shed 6 bases, J shed 4 bases, and the junction held 7 bases outside the gene matches. The germline gives CDR1 SQVTM, CDR2 ANQGSEA. The CDR3 is made up of 13 amino acids. CDR3 coding DNA: TGCAGCGTGGGTCGCGGGGGACCAGATACGCAGTATTTT. Protein sequence: CSVGRGGPDTQYF.

The rearrangement joins TRBV11-2 to TRBJ2-2; possible D gene TRBD1, 6 bases. V was pared by 5 bases and J by 1 base, with 8 bases between. The CDR3 covers 14 residues. Looked up from germline, CDR1 is SGHAT and CDR2 is FQNNGV. The CDR3: CASSLTGNTGELFF. The CDR3 coding sequence is TGTGCCAGCAGCCTGACAGGGAACACCGGGGAGCTGTTTTTT.

The rearrangement joins TRBV6-5 to TRBJ2-3; D is unresolved. The V and J ends lost 9 bases and 0 bases respectively, with 13 bases between them. This CDR3 contains 14 residues. The germline CDR1 and CDR2 sequences are MNHEY and SVGAGI. The CDR3 DNA follows: TGTGCCAGTAGATCACCGGTCAGCACAGATACGCAGTATTTT. Translating it yields CASRSPVSTDTQYF.

The chain combines TRBV7-2 with TRBJ2-7, with a weak D call TRBD1 (5 bases). Germline V gene lookup returns CDR1 SGHTA and CDR2 FQGNSA. V was pared by 5 bases and J by 3 bases, with 20 bases between. There are 16 residues in the CDR3. Here the CDR3 DNA reads TGTGCCAGCAGCCCCTCCTCGTTGGCAGGGTACTACGAGCAGTACTTC. This translates into CASSPSSLAGYYEQYF.

Concerning this clone itself: Other DNA sequences of this sample code for an identical CDR3. The CDR3 reads CASSPGTGNEQYF. CDR3 sequence (DNA): TGTGCCAGCTCACCGGGGACAGGGAACGAGCAGTACTTC. This chain uses TRBV18 with TRBJ2-7; 9 nucleotides align to TRBD1. The ends lost 3 bases at V and 5 bases at J; junction bases unmatched: 2. The germline V gene encodes CDR1 KGHSH and CDR2 LQKENI. The CDR3 has 13 amino acids.

A few counts support this clone. This chain joins TRBV19 and TRBJ1-2, with a tentative D call TRBD1 (6 bases). V was clipped by 10 bases and J by 4 bases, with 16 bases between them. The germline CDR1 and CDR2 sequences are LNHDA and SQIVND (reference sequence). This CDR3 is built from 13 residues. CDR3 nucleotides: TGTGCCACCTCGGACAGAATCCCCTATGGCTACACCTTC. Translating it yields CATSDRIPYGYTF.

The V gene is TRBV11-3, the J gene TRBJ2-7; 12 positions match TRBD1. Looked up from germline, CDR1 is SGHNT and CDR2 is YENEEA. The CDR3 extends over 17 amino acids. J gave up 3 bases and V 5 bases, and 11 bases lay outside the gene matches. The CDR3 DNA is TGTGCCAGCAGCGCTGACGCCGGGACAGGGGGCTTCTACGAGCAGTACTTC. Its protein product is CASSADAGTGGFYEQYF.

V usage is TRBV7-6 and J usage is TRBJ2-7; 7 bases fit TRBD1. Germline trimming cut 0 bases from V and 0 bases from J; bases unmatched to any gene: 8. From germline, CDR1 is SGHVS and CDR2 FNYEAQ. This CDR3 has 17 amino acids. CDR3: CASSLAYGDRASYEQYF. The CDR3, as DNA: TGTGCCAGCAGCTTAGCTTATGGTGACAGGGCCTCCTACGAGCAGTACTTC.

V and J are TRBV11-2 and TRBJ2-7, with TRBD1 matching 8 bases. The trim removed 1 base at V and 3 bases at J, leaving 5 bases unmatched. CDR1 is SGHAT, CDR2 FQNNGV, per germline. The CDR3 runs to 15 residues. The CDR3 coding sequence is TGTGCCAGCAGCTTAGGGCCCGGACAGGGCTACGAGCAGTACTTC. Protein: CASSLGPGQGYEQYF.

This clone was detected only once. The V call is TRBV30, the J call TRBJ2-1; 7 positions agree with TRBD2. J was trimmed by 3 bases and V by 1 base; bases with no gene match: 9. Germline values: CDR1 GTSNPN, CDR2 SVGIG (reference sequence). The CDR3 spans 16 residues. CDR3 region: CAWSGPWGGDYNEQFF. CDR3 DNA sequence: TGTGCCTGGAGTGGGCCTTGGGGGGGGGACTACAATGAGCAGTTCTTC.

This clone was seen more than once but under ten times. The rearrangement joins TRBV3-1 (or the pseudogene TRBV3-2) to TRBJ2-7, with TRBD2 matching over 7 bases. Trimming at V came to 6 bases and at J to 0 bases, leaving 11 bases not matched to a gene. Germline lookup yields CDR1 LGHDT and CDR2 YNNKEL (reference sequence). The CDR3 is made up of 16 amino acids. Here the CDR3 DNA reads TGTGCCAGCAGTAACTACGGGGGGACGATCTCCTACGAGCAGTACTTC. Amino acids: CASSNYGGTISYEQYF.

This sequence joins TRBV2 and TRBJ1-1; 7 positions agree with TRBD1. The CDR3 covers 13 residues. The germline CDR1 and CDR2 sequences are SNHLY and FYNNEI. Trimming cost V 5 bases and J 1 base; bases outside gene matches: 1. The chain's CDR3 is CASSQGGNTEAFF. The DNA for the CDR3 is TGTGCCAGCAGTCAGGGGGGGAACACTGAAGCTTTCTTT.

This clone was seen more than once but under ten times. The rearrangement joins TRBV29-1 to TRBJ1-1; D might be TRBD1 (5 bases). The CDR3 sequence is 11 residues long. V was pared by 6 bases and J by 6 bases, with 11 bases between. Per germline, CDR1 SQVTM and CDR2 ANQGSEA. The DNA for the CDR3 is TGCAGCGTGGTCACAGGCCCTGAAGCTTTCTTT. It specifies CSVVTGPEAFF.

This rearrangement joins TRBV7-9 to TRBJ2-2, with D possibly being TRBD1 (5 bases). Trimming took 5 bases from V and 0 from J, leaving 13 bases between them. The CDR3 has 16 amino acids. Germline V lookup: CDR1 SEHNR, CDR2 FQNEAQ (reference sequence). CDR3 residues: CASSPLDTSNTGELFF. The CDR3 coding sequence is TGTGCCAGCAGCCCCTTGGACACTTCGAACACCGGGGAGCTGTTTTTT. The full variable domain, rest sourced from reference TRBV7-9 and TRBJ2-2, is DTGVSQNPRHKITKRGQNVTFRCDPISEHNRLYWYRQTLGQGPEFLTYFQNEAQLEKSRLLSDRFSAERPKGSFSTLEIQRTEQGDSAMYLCASSPLDTSNTGELFFGEGSRLTVL.

This clone appeared a single time. The rearrangement joins TRBV7-2 to TRBJ1-2; tentative D call: TRBD1 (5 bases). Trimming cost V 4 bases and J 4 bases, with 16 bases left between them. The germline CDR1 and CDR2 sequences are SGHTA and FQGNSA. This CDR3 comprises 15 residues. Written as DNA, the CDR3 is TGTGCCAGCAGCTCTAGGGCAGGGACTGGCTATGGCTACACCTTC. This codes for CASSSRAGTGYGYTF. Drawing the rest from reference TRBV7-2 and TRBJ1-2, the complete variable domain is GAGVSQSPSNKVTEKGKDVELRCDPISGHTALYWYRQSLGQGLEFLIYFQGNSAPDKSGLPSDRFSAERTGGSVSTLTIQRTQQEDSAVYLCASSSRAGTGYGYTFGSGTRLTVV.

The V gene is TRBV9, the J gene TRBJ2-3; a weak D match, TRBD1 (6 bases). V was shortened by 0 bases and J by 1 base, with 12 bases between the two germline ends. This CDR3 has 16 residues. The germline V gene has CDR1 SGDLS and CDR2 YYNGEE. The CDR3 reads CASSVEDGQRTDTQYF. The CDR3 coding sequence is TGTGCCAGCAGCGTAGAGGACGGACAGCGCACAGATACGCAGTATTTT.

V is TRBV6-2 or TRBV6-3 and J is TRBJ1-2, with D tentatively TRBD1 (5 bases). This CDR3 region has 14 residues. The V and J ends lost 2 bases and 4 bases respectively, with 11 bases between them. Germline assignment: CDR1 MNHEY and CDR2 SVGEGT. The chain's CDR3 is CASSYGQGRYGYTF. In DNA form, the CDR3 reads TGTGCCAGCAGTTACGGGCAGGGTCGCTATGGCTACACCTTC.

This clone occurred once. The chain carries TRBV7-8 and TRBJ1-5; 8 nucleotides line up with TRBD1. V dropped 5 bases and J dropped 6; count of bases not matched to a gene: 9. In germline, CDR1 is SGHVS, CDR2 FQNEAQ. CDR3 size: 15 residues. This chain's CDR3 is CASSTLDRGGQPQHF. The CDR3 region has the DNA TGTGCCAGCAGCACCCTCGACAGGGGAGGTCAGCCCCAGCATTTT.

The chain has TRBV5-4 and TRBJ1-2; 11 bases align to TRBD1. CDR1 is SGHNT and CDR2 is YYREEE in the germline V gene (reference sequence). The length of the CDR3 is 15 residues. J was trimmed by 2 bases and V by 3 bases; bases with no gene match: 3. CDR3 sequence (DNA): TGTGCCAGCAGCTCTGGACAGGGGGCCAACTATGGCTACACCTTC. This encodes CASSSGQGANYGYTF. Full variable domain (rest looked up from reference TRBV5-4 and TRBJ1-2): ETGVTQSPTHLIKTRGQQVTLRCSSQSGHNTVSWYQQALGQGPQFIFQYYREEENGRGNFPPRFSGLQFPNYSSELNVNALELDDSALYLCASSSGQGANYGYTFGSGTRLTVV.

The CDR3 bases are TGTGCCAGCAGTGCAGAGCGGTATGGCTACACCTTC. Protein product: CASSAERYGYTF. The chain recombines TRBV2 with TRBJ1-2; D gene uncertain. The CDR3 extends over 12 amino acids. CDR1 and CDR2 (germline): SNHLY, FYNNEI. The ends were cut back, 4 bases at V and 5 bases at J, with 8 bases in the middle.